The present T cell receptor (beta chain) was sequenced within a study of cytomegalovirus exposure and HLA in healthy donors. Notes on the study in general: Per published accounts, TCR beta sequences correctly predicted the HLA-A and HLA-B alleles of most subjects. Later on, an analysis showed TCR association rates differing by HLA locus, with DRB1 the most and HLA-C the fewest. It was reported that the classifier diagnosed cytomegalovirus status with high specificity and sensitivity in both the original and validation cohorts.

Trimming left V 2 bases short and J 4 bases short, with 14 bases between. Germline CDR1 reads MNHEY; CDR2 reads SMNVEV (reference sequence). The CDR3 is made up of 15 amino acids. Details on this clone: Its cognate antigen is unknown.

Researchers ran the PCR with 60 Vbeta and 13 Jbeta primers. Sequencing was performed with immunoSEQ multiplex PCR; in TCRdb, only in-frame clones are kept and a portion is missing. This table has some 100,000 clones, around three quarters appearing once. This chain joins TRBV27 and TRBJ1-2; the D gene is possibly TRBD1 (5 bases). The specimen sequenced was PBMCs. This sequence originates from a woman aged 50 to 60 in good health and CMV-seropositive. DNA for the CDR3: TGTGCCAGCAGTTTAACAGGCCTGGGGCTCTATGGCTACACCTTC. This translates into CASSLTGLGLYGYTF.